One sample yielded the 17 T cell receptor beta chains listed below, sequenced in a study of T cell clonotyping in hematopoietic cell transplantation (dated by TCRdb to about 2021). The time point tag for this specimen amounts to: recipient sample about 28 days before transplant, after cytoreduction. Libraries were made using the immunoSEQ multiplex PCR assay. Here the immuneACCESS table is served through TCRdb, limited to in-frame sequences with V and J called. Missing clones are a known gap in these copies; in checked studies unresolved V genes cover under half, and the rest lacks a known reason. For this sample the table gives roughly 80,000 clones, of which approximately 95% were detected only once. Under 2% of the sample is in the top ten clones. This specimen consisted of peripheral blood mononuclear cells, obtained before stem cell transplant. Receptors originate from a woman between 45 and 60 years old with acute myeloid leukemia. Some clones in this sample may be carry-over from other donors' samples.

V is TRBV30 and J is TRBJ1-2; no definite D call. CDR3 length equals 11 residues. Deletions cut 5 bases from V and 1 base from J, with 5 bases between. Germline CDR1 GTSNPN, CDR2 SVGIG (reference sequence). In nucleotides, the CDR3 is TGTGCCTGGGACAATAACTATGGCTACACCTTC. Residues: CAWDNNYGYTF.

The chain has TRBV1 and TRBJ2-7; the table calls TRBD1, which could not be checked here. TRBV1 is assigned pseudogene status. The CDR3 runs 14 residues. CDR3 residues: CTSSPDRDSYEQYF. CDR3 nucleotides: TGCACCAGCAGCCCCGACAGGGACTCCTACGAGCAGTACTTC.

The chain employs TRBV20-1 and TRBJ2-1; D is uncertain. V was clipped by 7 bases and J by 3 bases, with 7 bases between them. CDR1 and CDR2 from the germline V gene are DFQATT and SNEGSKA (reference sequence). This CDR3 is 11 amino acids long. CDR3 coding DNA: TGCAGTGGGGCGGACTACAATGAGCAGTTCTTC. This gives the protein CSGADYNEQFF.

This chain links TRBV7-2 with TRBJ2-7; D might be TRBD2 (5 bases). Germline loops: CDR1 SGHTA, CDR2 FQGNSA. Trimming shortened V by 6 bases and J by 0 bases, and 15 bases separated the two germline ends. The CDR3 totals 15 residues. CDR3 in amino acids: CASSREPRSSYEQYF. CDR3 nucleotide sequence: TGTGCCAGCAGTAGGGAGCCCAGGAGCTCCTACGAGCAGTACTTC.

J is TRBJ2-5 and V is TRBV29-1; D possibly corresponds to TRBD2 (7 bases). This CDR3 is 13 amino acids long. Germline CDR1 reads SQVTM; CDR2 reads ANQGSEA. The CDR3 is CSAGTTGQETQYF. The DNA of the CDR3 is TGCAGTGCGGGGACTACAGGGCAAGAGACCCAGTACTTC.

The rearrangement uses TRBV14 and TRBJ2-1; D may correspond to TRBD1 or TRBD2 (5 bases each). V lost 5 bases and J 6 bases, leaving 17 bases between the germline ends. The CDR3 is 15 residues long. In germline, CDR1 is SGHDN, CDR2 FVKESK. This CDR3 is CASSLRNTGLNEQFF. The CDR3 DNA is TGTGCCAGCAGCTTACGTAACACAGGACTCAATGAGCAGTTCTTC.

The rearrangement uses TRBV11-1 and TRBJ2-6, with D unclear. Trimming took 5 bases from V and 2 from J, leaving 7 bases between them. Looked up from germline, CDR1 is SGHAT and CDR2 is FQDESV (reference sequence). CDR3 size: 14 residues. The CDR3 sequence is CASSLKAGANVLTF. The CDR3 DNA reads as TGTGCCAGCAGCCTCAAGGCTGGGGCCAACGTCCTGACTTTC.

The gene calls are TRBV7-2 and TRBJ2-3, with 10 nucleotides matching TRBD2. Per the germline V gene, CDR1 is SGHTA and CDR2 is FQGNSA. V lost 1 base and J lost 6; bases outside the gene matches: 13. The CDR3 contains 18 residues. CDR3 bases: TGTGCCAGCAGCTTAGAGGCCAGCGGGGGGGCATCAGACGATACGCAGTATTTT. It is translated as CASSLEASGGASDDTQYF.

The chain carries TRBV25-1 and TRBJ1-2, with D possibly being TRBD1 (5 bases). Germline V gene sequence: CDR1 MGHDK, CDR2 SYGVNS. The CDR3 loop spans 15 amino acids. V was cut by 2 bases and J by 2 bases, with 12 bases left in between. The CDR3 protein is CASSETRGGNYGYTF. The CDR3 DNA is TGTGCCAGCAGTGAAACCCGGGGGGGAAACTATGGCTACACCTTC.

This chain links TRBV5-1 with TRBJ2-7; 12 nucleotides line up with TRBD2. Trimming cost V 4 bases and J 2 bases; bases outside gene matches: 4. CDR3 length: 15 residues. The V gene's germline CDR1 is SGHRS and CDR2 YFSETQ. The CDR3 protein is CASSVTSGGTYEQYF. CDR3 sequence (DNA): TGCGCCAGCAGCGTGACTAGCGGGGGTACCTACGAGCAGTACTTC.

The chain links TRBV7-2 to TRBJ2-3; a weak D match, TRBD1 (6 bases). V lost 2 bases to trimming and J lost 1 base, with 13 bases between them. Germline CDR1 and CDR2: SGHTA and FQGNSA. This CDR3 has 16 amino acids. The CDR3 nucleotides are TGTGCCAGCAGCTTACGTGGGGGCAGTGGCACAGATACGCAGTATTTT. This encodes CASSLRGGSGTDTQYF.

This chain joins TRBV29-1 and TRBJ2-7; the D gene is possibly TRBD1 (6 bases). The germline V gene encodes CDR1 SQVTM and CDR2 ANQGSEA. V lost 3 bases and J lost 0, with 12 bases in between. The CDR3 is 14 amino acids. The CDR3 loop reads CSVEVGQYSYEQYF. The CDR3 DNA follows: TGCAGCGTTGAGGTAGGACAGTACTCCTACGAGCAGTACTTC.

This clone was seen once. As DNA, the CDR3 is TGTGCCAGCCAGGATGGTGGGTACAATGAGCAGTTCTTC. It specifies CASQDGGYNEQFF. This chain links TRBV6-5 with TRBJ2-1; D not resolved. CDR3 length: 13 amino acids. V lost 8 bases and J 4 bases, leaving 12 bases between the germline ends. Germline CDR1 MNHEY, CDR2 SVGAGI.

The rearrangement links TRBV30 to TRBJ1-2; 8 nucleotides agree with TRBD1. CDR1 and CDR2 (germline): GTSNPN, SVGIG (reference sequence). The CDR3 has 11 amino acids. CDR3 in DNA: TGTGGGACAGGGTTGAACTATGGCTACACCTTC. Translated: CGTGLNYGYTF.

The V call is TRBV19, the J call TRBJ2-2; no clear D. Germline V CDR1 and CDR2: LNHDA, SQIVND (reference sequence). Trimming pared 5 bases from V and 0 bases from J, leaving 13 bases between. The CDR3 consists of 16 residues. The CDR3 region is CASSLQVRPNTGELFF. The CDR3 DNA follows: TGTGCCAGTAGTCTTCAAGTCCGACCGAACACCGGGGAGCTGTTTTTT.

This chain links TRBV5-4 with TRBJ1-1, with 9 bases identical to TRBD1. There are 15 residues in the CDR3. Germline CDR1 is SGHNT and CDR2 is YYREEE (reference sequence). V lost 0 bases to trimming and J lost 4 bases; unmatched junction nucleotides: 4. The CDR3 DNA is TGTGCCAGCAGCTTGGCTGGGACAGGGATCACTGAAGCTTTCTTT. This translates into CASSLAGTGITEAFF.

The V gene is TRBV7-6, the J gene TRBJ1-1, with D perhaps matching TRBD1 (5 bases). CDR3 length: 15 residues. V lost 7 bases to trimming and J lost 1 base, with 16 bases between them. CDR1 and CDR2 (germline): SGHVS, FNYEAQ. CDR3 bases: TGTGCCAGCACCCCAATTTTCGGGGGGAACACTGAAGCTTTCTTT. This encodes CASTPIFGGNTEAFF.